This entry lists 25 T cell receptor beta chains sequenced from one sample in a study of a mutant IDH1 vaccine in newly diagnosed glioma (dated by TCRdb to the early 2020s). The method behind the library was the immunoSEQ multiplex PCR assay. TCRdb obtained this table from immuneACCESS and retained in-frame rearrangements with V and J assigned. These tables miss some clones; where compared with another copy, unresolved V genes account for less than half of the shortfall, and the remainder is unexplained. The sample records 50,000 or so clones, approximately 80% of which are singletons. The ten biggest clones cover 15% to 25% of the sample. According to the study, the label for this sample's time point signals: baseline, week 1 (first vaccination visit). The treatment or condition tag for this specimen amounts to: pre-vaccination baseline after standard-of-care therapy. The starting material was PBMCs, obtained from a glioma patient treated with radiotherapy, temozolomide or both. The receptors were sampled from a man in his late teens or twenties with glioma.

The chain joins TRBV27 to TRBJ2-7; D might be TRBD1 or TRBD2, each matching 7 bases. V lost 3 bases to trimming and J lost 2 bases, with 14 bases between them. This CDR3 has 15 amino acids. The germline gives CDR1 MNHEY, CDR2 SMNVEV (reference sequence). In DNA form, the CDR3 reads TGTGCCAGCAGTTTTAGGGGGCGGGGGACCTACGAGCAGTACTTC. It codes for CASSFRGRGTYEQYF.

The chain combines TRBV5-6 with TRBJ2-7; D might be TRBD1 (6 bases). The V end was cut by 2 bases, the J end by 6 bases, with 12 bases between. The germline gives CDR1 SGHDT, CDR2 YYEEEE. The CDR3 extends over 13 amino acids. The CDR3 DNA is TGTGCCAGCAGCTTACCACAGGGTAGCGAGCAGTACTTC. Residues: CASSLPQGSEQYF.

V is TRBV30 and J is TRBJ1-3; TRBD1 might be the D (6 bases). V lost 2 bases and J 0 bases, leaving 8 bases between the germline ends. The germline gives CDR1 GTSNPN, CDR2 SVGIG (reference sequence). The CDR3 runs 14 residues. Here the CDR3 DNA reads TGTGCCTGGAGTTCGGGGGCCTCTGGAAACACCATATATTTT. Residues: CAWSSGASGNTIYF. Full variable domain (rest looked up from reference TRBV30 and TRBJ1-3): SQTIHQWPATLVQPVGSPLSLECTVEGTSNPNLYWYRQAAGRGLQLLFYSVGIGQISSEVPQNLSASRPQDRQFILSSKKLLLSDSGFYLCAWSSGASGNTIYFGEGSWLTVV.

The chain is built from TRBV30 and TRBJ2-5, with D tentatively TRBD1 (6 bases). The V gene's germline CDR1 is GTSNPN and CDR2 SVGIG (reference sequence). The CDR3 sequence is 14 residues long. V lost 2 bases and J lost 1, with 11 bases in between. Here the CDR3 reads CAWSRQVLQETQYF. The CDR3 DNA is TGTGCCTGGAGTCGACAGGTTCTCCAAGAGACCCAGTACTTC.

The chain employs TRBV30 and TRBJ2-3; a possible D gene is TRBD2 (5 bases). The CDR3 contains 13 residues. Germline loops: CDR1 GTSNPN, CDR2 SVGIG (reference sequence). V dropped 2 bases and J dropped 9 bases, with 15 bases sitting between them. This CDR3 is CAWSKGPRETQYF. CDR3 nucleotide sequence: TGTGCCTGGAGTAAGGGCCCCCGGGAAACGCAGTATTTT. Filled out from reference TRBV30 and TRBJ2-3, the complete variable domain reads SQTIHQWPATLVQPVGSPLSLECTVEGTSNPNLYWYRQAAGRGLQLLFYSVGIGQISSEVPQNLSASRPQDRQFILSSKKLLLSDSGFYLCAWSKGPRETQYFGPGTRLTVL.

The chain combines TRBV7-6 with TRBJ2-2; 7 bases are a match to TRBD2. With V trimmed by 4 bases and J by 4 bases, 3 bases remained unmatched. In germline, CDR1 is SGHVS, CDR2 FNYEAQ. This CDR3 has 14 amino acids. CDR3: CASSSSGATGELFF. In DNA, the CDR3 is TGTGCCAGCAGCTCGAGCGGGGCCACCGGGGAGCTGTTTTTT.

This chain uses TRBV19 with TRBJ1-5; D uncertain. Per the germline V gene, CDR1 is LNHDA and CDR2 is SQIVND (reference sequence). The CDR3 consists of 13 residues. V was clipped by 3 bases and J by 9 bases, with 12 bases between them. The CDR3 DNA reads as TGTGCCAGTAGTATCCCAGTGGTGGGGCCCCAGCATTTT. It translates to CASSIPVVGPQHF.

The chain carries TRBV4-3 and TRBJ2-7, with TRBD2 matching over 10 bases. V shed 1 base and J 0 bases; nucleotides not matched to a gene: 15. In germline, CDR1 is LGHNA, CDR2 YSLEER. The CDR3 contains 20 residues. The CDR3 DNA follows: TGCGCCAGCAGCCAAGTCAGCGGCCGTGGGACTAGCGCCTACTCCTACGAGCAGTACTTC. Protein sequence: CASSQVSGRGTSAYSYEQYF.

This clone was counted a few times. The chain has TRBV30 and TRBJ1-1; TRBD1 might be the D (5 bases). Germline CDR1 GTSNPN, CDR2 SVGIG (reference sequence). The V end lost 0 bases, the J end lost 1 base, and 9 bases lay between the germline ends. The CDR3 length is 14 residues. The CDR3 spells CAWSVGQGNTEAFF. Here the CDR3 DNA reads TGTGCCTGGAGTGTAGGGCAGGGGAACACTGAAGCTTTCTTT.

The chain joins TRBV7-2 to TRBJ2-7, with D unresolved. Trimming took off 4 bases at V and 2 bases at J, with 18 bases between the two ends. CDR3 length: 16 amino acids. The germline gives CDR1 SGHTA, CDR2 FQGNSA. The CDR3 sequence is CASSSASTPGPYEQYF. CDR3 nucleotide sequence: TGTGCCAGCAGCTCGGCGAGCACCCCTGGCCCCTACGAGCAGTACTTC. The full variable domain, with the rest looked up from reference TRBV7-2 and TRBJ2-7, is GAGVSQSPSNKVTEKGKDVELRCDPISGHTALYWYRQSLGQGLEFLIYFQGNSAPDKSGLPSDRFSAERTGGSVSTLTIQRTQQEDSAVYLCASSSASTPGPYEQYFGPGTRLTVT.

This clone has more than one count but fewer than ten. The chain is built from TRBV4-3 and TRBJ2-7, with TRBD1 as a possible D gene (5 bases). The V and J ends lost 4 bases and 6 bases respectively, with 22 bases between them. CDR3 length: 16 amino acids. CDR1 is LGHNA, CDR2 YSLEER, per germline. The CDR3 here is CASSRDTLDWGREQYF. CDR3 nucleotide sequence: TGCGCCAGCAGCCGAGATACACTCGACTGGGGCCGCGAGCAGTACTTC.

The chain uses TRBV11-2 and TRBJ2-7; no clear D. Germline CDR1 is SGHAT and CDR2 is FQNNGV. The CDR3 sequence is 15 residues long. V lost 1 base and J 1 base, leaving 11 bases between the germline ends. CDR3 DNA: TGTGCCAGCAGCTTAGGGTTGGAAAGGTCCTACGAGCAGTACTTC. Translated, it gives CASSLGLERSYEQYF.

This clone was found once. J is TRBJ2-7 and V is TRBV5-6; 7 bases fit TRBD1. Germline V gives CDR1 SGHDT, CDR2 YYEEEE. The CDR3 extends over 17 amino acids. V lost 0 bases, J lost 2 bases, and 11 bases stayed unmatched. The CDR3, as DNA: TGTGCCAGCAGCTTGGCCTCGGAGACAGGGAGTCCCTACGAGCAGTACTTC. Protein: CASSLASETGSPYEQYF.

The V call is TRBV19, the J call TRBJ2-7; D is possibly TRBD1 or TRBD2 (5 bases each). V was trimmed by 6 bases and J by 5 bases, leaving 20 bases between them. This CDR3 is built from 15 residues. Germline V gives CDR1 LNHDA, CDR2 SQIVND (reference sequence). DNA for the CDR3: TGTGCCAGTAGCTTGGGAAGCCGAGGGGCCAACGAGCAGTACTTC. Its translation is CASSLGSRGANEQYF.

The chain is built from TRBV29-1 and TRBJ2-2; D uncertain. The CDR3 spans 14 residues. The V gene lost 5 bases and the J gene lost 2 bases, with 12 bases spanning the gap. Germline-derived CDR1 and CDR2 are SQVTM and ANQGSEA. CDR3 sequence reads: CSVLPGPNTGELFF. In nucleotides, the CDR3 is TGCAGCGTTCTTCCAGGACCTAACACCGGGGAGCTGTTTTTT.

The genes are TRBV5-4 and TRBJ2-7; perhaps TRBD1 as D (6 bases). Trimming took off 2 bases at V and 8 bases at J, with 11 bases between the two ends. This CDR3 region has 12 residues. The germline V gene encodes CDR1 SGHNT and CDR2 YYREEE (reference sequence). Here the CDR3 reads CASSLTQGQQYF. In DNA, the CDR3 is TGTGCCAGCAGCTTAACGCAGGGGCAGCAGTACTTC.

V is TRBV21-1 and J is TRBJ2-3; no DNA check was done on the table's D call, TRBD2. TRBV21-1 is classified as a pseudogene. The CDR3 contains 16 residues. In nucleotides, the CDR3 is TGTGCCAGCAGCACCCGACTAGCGGGACCTCTCCATACGCAGTATTTT. This sequence encodes CASSTRLAGPLHTQYF.

The CDR3 reads CASSPEGVRDTEAFF. The CDR3 DNA is TGCGCCAGCAGCCCCGAGGGGGTTCGGGACACTGAAGCTTTCTTT. The genes are TRBV5-1 and TRBJ1-1; D might be TRBD1 (6 bases). The V end lost 4 bases, the J end lost 3 bases, and 16 bases lay between the germline ends. Germline V gives CDR1 SGHRS, CDR2 YFSETQ. The CDR3 is 15 amino acids.

The chain links TRBV6-1 to TRBJ1-5, with a possible D match to TRBD1 (6 bases). The CDR3 totals 16 residues. V was pared by 2 bases and J by 0 bases, with 11 bases between. CDR1 is MNHNS and CDR2 is SASEGT in the germline V gene. CDR3 sequence: CASSESKGDSNQPQHF. In DNA, the CDR3 is TGTGCCAGCAGTGAAAGTAAGGGGGATAGCAATCAGCCCCAGCATTTT.

This chain joins TRBV19 and TRBJ1-2; the D is unclear. The CDR3 extends over 13 amino acids. V shed 4 bases and J shed 3 bases, with 9 bases lying between them. The germline gives CDR1 LNHDA, CDR2 SQIVND (reference sequence). The CDR3 loop reads CASSKPGHYGYTF. DNA of the CDR3: TGTGCCAGTAGTAAGCCAGGACACTATGGCTACACCTTC.

The rearrangement joins TRBV23-1 to TRBJ1-5, with D uncertain. TRBV23-1 carries the ORF label, with uncertain function. The CDR3 has 13 amino acids. The V gene lost 5 bases and the J gene lost 3 bases, with 8 bases spanning the gap. The DNA of the CDR3 is TGCGCCAGCAGTTCCAGCTACAATCAGCCCCAGCATTTT. It is translated as CASSSSYNQPQHF.

The rearrangement links TRBV30 to TRBJ2-5; TRBD2 matches at 13 bases. Unmatched junction bases numbered 3, after V lost 6 bases and J lost 5 bases. CDR3 length: 13 residues. Germline assignment: CDR1 GTSNPN and CDR2 SVGIG (reference sequence). The CDR3 DNA sequence: TGTGCCTGCGGACTAGCGGGGGTGGAGACCCAGTACTTC. The encoded protein is CACGLAGVETQYF.

This chain uses TRBV5-4 with TRBJ2-5; D uncertain. The CDR3 runs to 16 residues. Germline V gene lookup returns CDR1 SGHNT and CDR2 YYREEE (reference sequence). V lost 3 bases, J lost 9 bases, and 24 bases lay in between. The CDR3, as DNA: TGTGCCAGCAGCTCCCCGGGCCGACCCCACAACGGGTCCCAGTACTTC. The encoded protein is CASSSPGRPHNGSQYF.

V gene TRBV6-5 combines with J gene TRBJ2-7; D is possibly TRBD2 (6 bases). Deletions cut 6 bases from V and 3 bases from J, with 12 bases between. Looked up from germline, CDR1 is MNHEY and CDR2 is SVGAGI. The CDR3 length is 13 residues. The CDR3 protein is CASSTGRGYEQYF. DNA of the CDR3: TGTGCCAGCAGCACCGGGAGAGGCTACGAGCAGTACTTC.

J is TRBJ2-7 and V is TRBV25-1; 7 positions match TRBD1. V was pared by 7 bases and J by 4 bases, with 10 bases of the junction left unmatched. Germline values: CDR1 MGHDK, CDR2 SYGVNS. The CDR3 is 14 amino acids. In DNA form, the CDR3 reads TGTGCCAGCAAAGGCACAGGGGAAAAATACGAGCAGTACTTC. The encoded protein is CASKGTGEKYEQYF.